The subject of this entry is one T cell receptor beta chain. No antigen is known for it. These data originate in a study of blood T cells in healthy people across ages. Across the whole study: Template switching caught about one barcoded beta molecule for each two T cells. General observations from the study: The recorded TCR beta diversity per million T cells decreased in a roughly linear manner with age. Donors of long life had a larger count of naive CD4+ cells and greater diversity than aged donors.

A second PCR of about 7 to 12 cycles used a sample-barcoded 5' primer and a J-beta primer mix. A template-switch adaptor with 12 random nucleotides tagged each cDNA molecule. TCRdb reprocessed the 5' RACE reads via MiXCR and lists one record per CDR3 protein. The sample holds about 1,400,000 distinct CDR3 sequences, roughly 64% seen once. The sequencing input was blood. This sequence was found in a man between 18 and 29 years old in good health.

Here the CDR3 DNA reads TGCAGCGTTGCTAGCGGGAACAATGAGCAGTTCTTC. As protein: CSVASGNNEQFF. The rearrangement uses TRBV29-1 and TRBJ2-1, with 9 positions matching TRBD2. CDR3 length equals 12 residues. The germline gives CDR1 SQVTM, CDR2 ANQGSEA. Unmatched junction bases numbered 0, after V lost 4 bases and J lost 5 bases.